The clone carrying this T cell receptor (beta chain) has a count of ten or more. Its antigen remains unidentified. These data are taken from a study of T cells in Graves' hyperthyroidism and ophthalmopathy. Overall study results and limits: In validation, the model predicted ophthalmopathy. These predictions came a median around 5.9 months before onset. Most thyroid clonotypes expanded above 0.001 were also detected in blood.

Lactation, pregnancy, other autoimmune disease or uncontrolled infection led to exclusion of patients. Unmatched junction bases numbered 7, after V lost 7 bases and J lost 2 bases. Per the germline V gene, CDR1 is MDHEN and CDR2 is SYDVKM. The CDR3 runs to 16 residues. Amplification targeted TCR beta CDR3 regions from RNA transcripts. The HTBI primer set was used in a first-round RT-PCR of the TCR CDR3. TCRdb reprocessed the multiplex PCR reads via MiXCR and lists one record per CDR3 protein. The data hold 550,000 to 800,000 distinct CDR3 sequences, with 17% observed a single time. This TCR was sampled from a man aged 45-65 years with Graves' hyperthyroidism. The sequencing sample was made of blood. This rearrangement joins TRBV28 to TRBJ2-1; 11 nucleotides align to TRBD2. CDR3 nucleotides: TGTGCCAGCATGCCCTTGGGACTAGCGGCCTACAATGAGCAGTTCTTC. Translating gives CASMPLGLAAYNEQFF.